What follows is one TCR beta chain and its context. Its antigen is not known. TCRdb independently ran MiXCR on the reads; one entry per CDR3 protein. The table lists a few hundred thousand distinct CDR3 sequences, around 40% of them singletons. The sample comes from a study of T cell repertoires in cytomegalovirus infection. The wider study: Researchers turned to recently identified HLA-C-restricted CMV epitopes as well as well-studied HLA-B-restricted ones. It was the public TCR beta signatures that indicated both CMV infection and matching HLA type.

The germline gives CDR1 SGHAT, CDR2 FQNNGV. The V gene end was trimmed by 6 bases and the J gene end by 7 bases; junction bases not matched to a gene: 10. The CDR3 length is 15 residues. Study outcomes and limitations: There were HLA-C-restricted CMV-specific TCR beta clonotypes dominating the ex vivo response.

This specimen consisted of cultured PBMCs, obtained from culture after CMV antigen stimulation. This rearrangement joins TRBV11-2 to TRBJ2-1; 9 bases are a match to TRBD1. The sequence was obtained from a human donor in good health (CMV status not recorded). Some clones in this sample may be carry-over from other donors' samples. The CDR3 is CASRPPGQGRNEQFF. In DNA form, the CDR3 reads TGTGCCAGCAGACCTCCGGGACAGGGTAGGAATGAGCAGTTCTTC.